A selection of T cell receptor beta chains follows, all from one sample in a study of cytotoxic CD8 clonotypes in ibrutinib-treated CLL. TCRdb's copy holds only in-frame clones and misses some; the assay was immunoSEQ multiplex PCR. Among more than 110,000 clones listed, approximately 80% were seen once. The material sequenced was PBMCs, taken after 36 months of ibrutinib treatment. These receptors originate from a human donor with chronic lymphocytic leukemia. Both conserved end residues are part of each CDR3. D genes are given only for firm matches. Where a row states a size, it is once, few, many or the class of an expanded clone; other rows omit it.

d_call j_call v_call clone_size cdr3_aa cdr3_nt
. TRBJ1-2 TRBV28 . CASTPNWSYGYTF TGTGCCAGCACTCCTAATTGGAGCTATGGCTACACCTTC
. TRBJ2-2 TRBV2 . CARGTDENTGELFF TGTGCCAGAGGGACCGATGAGAACACCGGGGAGCTGTTTTTT
TRBD2 TRBJ2-7 TRBV27 . CASSFSLAGYYEQYF TGTGCCAGCAGTTTTTCACTAGCGGGTTATTACGAGCAGTACTTC
. TRBJ1-1 TRBV28 . CASSPGGAAKIF TGTGCCAGCAGTCCTGGGGGGGCGGCGAAGATCTTT
TRBD1 TRBJ1-5 TRBV27 . CASSQGQGNQPQHF TGTGCCAGCAGCCAGGGACAGGGCAATCAGCCCCAGCATTTT
. TRBJ1-5 TRBV6-5 . CASSRTGFNQPQHF TGTGCCAGCAGTCGTACAGGATTCAATCAGCCCCAGCATTTT
TRBD2 TRBJ2-7 TRBV14 . CASSLWTSLSYEQYF TGTGCCAGCAGCTTATGGACTAGCCTCTCCTACGAGCAGTACTTC
TRBD1 TRBJ2-7 TRBV9 . CASSLEGTGRHEQYF TGTGCCAGCAGCCTAGAGGGGACAGGGAGACACGAGCAGTACTTC
TRBD2 TRBJ2-5 TRBV7-2 . CASSNLAGGYQETQYF TGTGCCAGCAGCAATCTAGCGGGGGGGTACCAAGAGACCCAGTACTTC
. TRBJ2-7 TRBV11-2 . CASSSYSTGSSYEQYF TGTGCCAGCAGCTCATATTCGACAGGTTCCTCCTACGAGCAGTACTTC
. TRBJ1-2 TRBV4-1 . CASSQEFGKGRNYGYTF TGCGCCAGCAGCCAAGAGTTTGGGAAGGGTCGGAACTATGGCTACACCTTC
. TRBJ2-3 TRBV5-1 once CASSLQGITQYF TGCGCCAGCAGCCTTCAGGGAATTACGCAGTATTTT
TRBD2 TRBJ2-1 TRBV2 . CASSREGVGNEQFF TGTGCCAGTTCGAGGGAGGGTGTGGGCAATGAGCAGTTCTTC
. TRBJ2-1 TRBV5-6 . CASSYRGRTHNEQFF TGTGCCAGCAGCTACCGCGGGCGGACACACAATGAGCAGTTCTTC
TRBD2 TRBJ2-1 TRBV5-6 . CASSLTRKTSGRASRQFF TGTGCCAGCAGCTTGACAAGGAAAACTAGCGGGAGGGCCTCAAGACAGTTCTTC
. TRBJ1-2 TRBV23-1 . CASTPERAGYRVYGYTF TGCGCCAGCACACCGGAGAGGGCGGGTTACCGGGTCTATGGCTACACCTTC
TRBD2 TRBJ2-5 TRBV29-1 . CSVALAGGETQYF TGCAGCGTTGCTTTAGCGGGAGGAGAGACCCAGTACTTC
. TRBJ1-6 TRBV6-1 few CASSDLGVLGNSPLHF TGTGCCAGCAGTGACCTAGGGGTCCTGGGGAATTCACCCCTCCACTTT
. TRBJ1-6 TRBV14 . CASSQEVSSNSPLHF TGTGCCAGCAGCCAAGAGGTCAGTAGCAATTCACCCCTCCACTTT
TRBD2 TRBJ2-5 TRBV7-9 . CASRSGTRDLKTQYF TGTGCCAGCAGATCCGGGACTAGAGATTTAAAGACCCAGTACTTC
. TRBJ2-4 TRBV6-5 . CASSYSLAKNIQYF TGTGCCAGCAGTTACAGCCTAGCCAAAAACATTCAGTACTTC
TRBD1 TRBJ1-3 TRBV29-1 . CSVVVTGGYGNTIYF TGCAGCGTTGTTGTGACAGGGGGATATGGAAACACCATATATTTT
TRBD1 TRBJ1-3 TRBV18 . CASSSTTGGSGNTIYF TGTGCCAGCTCATCAACGACAGGGGGCTCTGGAAACACCATATATTTT
. TRBJ1-5 TRBV4-1 . CASSQGWGNQPQHF TGCGCCAGCAGCCAAGGCTGGGGCAATCAGCCCCAGCATTTT
. TRBJ2-2 TRBV27 . CASKPMLEFGELFF TGTGCCAGCAAACCTATGCTAGAATTCGGGGAGCTGTTTTTT
. TRBJ1-5 TRBV7-2 . CASSLYGLGQPQHF TGTGCCAGCAGCTTATACGGGTTGGGCCAGCCCCAGCATTTT
. TRBJ2-7 TRBV5-8 . CASSLGVLHEQYF TGTGCCAGCAGCTTGGGGGTCCTCCACGAGCAGTACTTC
. TRBJ2-3 TRBV27 . CASSGVYTDTQYF TGTGCCAGCAGCGGGGTTTACACAGATACGCAGTATTTT
. TRBJ1-3 TRBV2 . CASSEQGDGNTIYF TGTGCCAGCAGTGAACAGGGAGACGGAAACACCATATATTTT
. TRBJ2-1 TRBV9 . CASSVASNEQFF TGTGCCAGCAGCGTAGCCAGTAATGAGCAGTTCTTC
. TRBJ1-4 TRBV19 . CASSHPGSTNEKLFF TGTGCCAGTAGTCATCCGGGGAGCACTAATGAAAAACTGTTTTTT
. TRBJ2-7 TRBV19 . CASSIRTPSSYEQYF TGTGCCAGTAGTATCCGGACACCGTCATCCTACGAGCAGTACTTC
. TRBJ2-7 TRBV4-1 . CASSPKMGASYEQYF TGCGCCAGCAGCCCGAAGATGGGCGCCTCCTACGAGCAGTACTTC
. TRBJ1-6 TRBV18 . CASSPRGVRISYNSPLHF TGTGCCAGCTCACCAAGAGGAGTGCGAATCTCCTATAATTCACCCCTCCACTTT
. TRBJ1-6 TRBV5-1 . CASSFVSSYNSPLHF TGCGCCAGCAGCTTCGTAAGCTCCTATAATTCACCCCTCCACTTT
TRBD1 TRBJ1-6 TRBV30 . CAWVGTARSPLHF TGTGCCTGGGTGGGGACAGCACGTTCACCCCTCCACTTT
. TRBJ2-5 TRBV6-5 . CASSWTNNQETQYF TGTGCCAGCAGCTGGACCAATAATCAAGAGACCCAGTACTTC
. TRBJ2-5 TRBV19 . CASSYPGGGETQYF TGTGCCAGTAGTTACCCCGGTGGGGGAGAGACCCAGTACTTC
. TRBJ2-1 TRBV5-1 . CASSFTRTNEQFF TGCGCCAGCAGCTTCACCAGGACAAATGAGCAGTTCTTC
. TRBJ1-5 TRBV2 . CASSEGRVNQPQHF TGTGCCAGCAGTGAGGGGAGGGTAAATCAGCCCCAGCATTTT
TRBD2 TRBJ2-3 TRBV5-1 once CASRGPSGGPSTDTQYF TGCGCCAGCAGAGGCCCTAGCGGGGGACCTAGCACAGATACGCAGTATTTT
. TRBJ2-1 TRBV29-1 medium-sized CSVGYEQFF TGCAGCGTTGGATATGAGCAGTTCTTC
. TRBJ2-7 TRBV7-9 . CASSLPLGREQYF TGTGCCAGCAGCTTACCCCTGGGACGTGAGCAGTACTTC
. TRBJ1-1 TRBV5-1 . CASSQGASNPAFF TGCGCCAGCAGCCAGGGAGCCTCTAATCCGGCTTTCTTT
TRBD1 TRBJ2-3 TRBV11-1 . CASRTQGQDTQYF TGTGCCAGCAGGACACAGGGACAGGATACGCAGTATTTT
TRBD2 TRBJ2-4 TRBV10-3 . CAISESNAGGINIQYF TGTGCCATCAGTGAGTCGAACGCGGGAGGTATAAACATTCAGTACTTC
. TRBJ2-7 TRBV28 . CASSFRQGPYEQYF TGTGCCAGCAGTTTCCGGCAGGGTCCCTACGAGCAGTACTTC
. TRBJ1-2 TRBV4-1 . CASSQDLTENYGYTF TGCGCCAGCAGCCAAGACCTAACAGAAAACTATGGCTACACCTTC
. TRBJ2-5 TRBV7-3 once CASSLVGLGETQYF TGTGCCAGCAGCTTAGTGGGGCTGGGAGAGACCCAGTACTTC
. TRBJ1-1 TRBV27 few CASSRTENTEAFF TGTGCCAGCAGCCGGACGGAGAACACTGAAGCTTTCTTT
. TRBJ2-1 TRBV30 . CAWLHGGLINEQFF TGTGCCTGGTTGCACGGAGGACTTATCAATGAGCAGTTCTTC
. TRBJ1-3 TRBV6-1 few CASSEFWTDHPGNTIYF TGTGCCAGCAGTGAATTCTGGACCGACCACCCAGGAAACACCATATATTTT
TRBD2 TRBJ2-3 TRBV16 . CASSPRTSGRATDTQYF TGTGCCAGCAGCCCGCGGACTAGCGGGAGGGCCACAGATACGCAGTATTTT
. TRBJ1-5 TRBV2 . CASSRDQPQHF TGTGCCAGCAGCCGTGATCAGCCCCAGCATTTT
. TRBJ2-3 TRBV21-1 . CASSKACTDTQYF TGTGCCAGCAGCAAAGCCTGCACAGATACGCAGTATTTT
. TRBJ2-1 TRBV5-5 . CASSLVGLHLGNEQFF TGTGCCAGCAGCTTGGTGGGCCTACACCTAGGAAATGAGCAGTTCTTC
. TRBJ2-2 TRBV18 once CASSPPASQGGELFF TGTGCCAGCTCCCCCCCTGCATCTCAGGGCGGGGAGCTGTTTTTT